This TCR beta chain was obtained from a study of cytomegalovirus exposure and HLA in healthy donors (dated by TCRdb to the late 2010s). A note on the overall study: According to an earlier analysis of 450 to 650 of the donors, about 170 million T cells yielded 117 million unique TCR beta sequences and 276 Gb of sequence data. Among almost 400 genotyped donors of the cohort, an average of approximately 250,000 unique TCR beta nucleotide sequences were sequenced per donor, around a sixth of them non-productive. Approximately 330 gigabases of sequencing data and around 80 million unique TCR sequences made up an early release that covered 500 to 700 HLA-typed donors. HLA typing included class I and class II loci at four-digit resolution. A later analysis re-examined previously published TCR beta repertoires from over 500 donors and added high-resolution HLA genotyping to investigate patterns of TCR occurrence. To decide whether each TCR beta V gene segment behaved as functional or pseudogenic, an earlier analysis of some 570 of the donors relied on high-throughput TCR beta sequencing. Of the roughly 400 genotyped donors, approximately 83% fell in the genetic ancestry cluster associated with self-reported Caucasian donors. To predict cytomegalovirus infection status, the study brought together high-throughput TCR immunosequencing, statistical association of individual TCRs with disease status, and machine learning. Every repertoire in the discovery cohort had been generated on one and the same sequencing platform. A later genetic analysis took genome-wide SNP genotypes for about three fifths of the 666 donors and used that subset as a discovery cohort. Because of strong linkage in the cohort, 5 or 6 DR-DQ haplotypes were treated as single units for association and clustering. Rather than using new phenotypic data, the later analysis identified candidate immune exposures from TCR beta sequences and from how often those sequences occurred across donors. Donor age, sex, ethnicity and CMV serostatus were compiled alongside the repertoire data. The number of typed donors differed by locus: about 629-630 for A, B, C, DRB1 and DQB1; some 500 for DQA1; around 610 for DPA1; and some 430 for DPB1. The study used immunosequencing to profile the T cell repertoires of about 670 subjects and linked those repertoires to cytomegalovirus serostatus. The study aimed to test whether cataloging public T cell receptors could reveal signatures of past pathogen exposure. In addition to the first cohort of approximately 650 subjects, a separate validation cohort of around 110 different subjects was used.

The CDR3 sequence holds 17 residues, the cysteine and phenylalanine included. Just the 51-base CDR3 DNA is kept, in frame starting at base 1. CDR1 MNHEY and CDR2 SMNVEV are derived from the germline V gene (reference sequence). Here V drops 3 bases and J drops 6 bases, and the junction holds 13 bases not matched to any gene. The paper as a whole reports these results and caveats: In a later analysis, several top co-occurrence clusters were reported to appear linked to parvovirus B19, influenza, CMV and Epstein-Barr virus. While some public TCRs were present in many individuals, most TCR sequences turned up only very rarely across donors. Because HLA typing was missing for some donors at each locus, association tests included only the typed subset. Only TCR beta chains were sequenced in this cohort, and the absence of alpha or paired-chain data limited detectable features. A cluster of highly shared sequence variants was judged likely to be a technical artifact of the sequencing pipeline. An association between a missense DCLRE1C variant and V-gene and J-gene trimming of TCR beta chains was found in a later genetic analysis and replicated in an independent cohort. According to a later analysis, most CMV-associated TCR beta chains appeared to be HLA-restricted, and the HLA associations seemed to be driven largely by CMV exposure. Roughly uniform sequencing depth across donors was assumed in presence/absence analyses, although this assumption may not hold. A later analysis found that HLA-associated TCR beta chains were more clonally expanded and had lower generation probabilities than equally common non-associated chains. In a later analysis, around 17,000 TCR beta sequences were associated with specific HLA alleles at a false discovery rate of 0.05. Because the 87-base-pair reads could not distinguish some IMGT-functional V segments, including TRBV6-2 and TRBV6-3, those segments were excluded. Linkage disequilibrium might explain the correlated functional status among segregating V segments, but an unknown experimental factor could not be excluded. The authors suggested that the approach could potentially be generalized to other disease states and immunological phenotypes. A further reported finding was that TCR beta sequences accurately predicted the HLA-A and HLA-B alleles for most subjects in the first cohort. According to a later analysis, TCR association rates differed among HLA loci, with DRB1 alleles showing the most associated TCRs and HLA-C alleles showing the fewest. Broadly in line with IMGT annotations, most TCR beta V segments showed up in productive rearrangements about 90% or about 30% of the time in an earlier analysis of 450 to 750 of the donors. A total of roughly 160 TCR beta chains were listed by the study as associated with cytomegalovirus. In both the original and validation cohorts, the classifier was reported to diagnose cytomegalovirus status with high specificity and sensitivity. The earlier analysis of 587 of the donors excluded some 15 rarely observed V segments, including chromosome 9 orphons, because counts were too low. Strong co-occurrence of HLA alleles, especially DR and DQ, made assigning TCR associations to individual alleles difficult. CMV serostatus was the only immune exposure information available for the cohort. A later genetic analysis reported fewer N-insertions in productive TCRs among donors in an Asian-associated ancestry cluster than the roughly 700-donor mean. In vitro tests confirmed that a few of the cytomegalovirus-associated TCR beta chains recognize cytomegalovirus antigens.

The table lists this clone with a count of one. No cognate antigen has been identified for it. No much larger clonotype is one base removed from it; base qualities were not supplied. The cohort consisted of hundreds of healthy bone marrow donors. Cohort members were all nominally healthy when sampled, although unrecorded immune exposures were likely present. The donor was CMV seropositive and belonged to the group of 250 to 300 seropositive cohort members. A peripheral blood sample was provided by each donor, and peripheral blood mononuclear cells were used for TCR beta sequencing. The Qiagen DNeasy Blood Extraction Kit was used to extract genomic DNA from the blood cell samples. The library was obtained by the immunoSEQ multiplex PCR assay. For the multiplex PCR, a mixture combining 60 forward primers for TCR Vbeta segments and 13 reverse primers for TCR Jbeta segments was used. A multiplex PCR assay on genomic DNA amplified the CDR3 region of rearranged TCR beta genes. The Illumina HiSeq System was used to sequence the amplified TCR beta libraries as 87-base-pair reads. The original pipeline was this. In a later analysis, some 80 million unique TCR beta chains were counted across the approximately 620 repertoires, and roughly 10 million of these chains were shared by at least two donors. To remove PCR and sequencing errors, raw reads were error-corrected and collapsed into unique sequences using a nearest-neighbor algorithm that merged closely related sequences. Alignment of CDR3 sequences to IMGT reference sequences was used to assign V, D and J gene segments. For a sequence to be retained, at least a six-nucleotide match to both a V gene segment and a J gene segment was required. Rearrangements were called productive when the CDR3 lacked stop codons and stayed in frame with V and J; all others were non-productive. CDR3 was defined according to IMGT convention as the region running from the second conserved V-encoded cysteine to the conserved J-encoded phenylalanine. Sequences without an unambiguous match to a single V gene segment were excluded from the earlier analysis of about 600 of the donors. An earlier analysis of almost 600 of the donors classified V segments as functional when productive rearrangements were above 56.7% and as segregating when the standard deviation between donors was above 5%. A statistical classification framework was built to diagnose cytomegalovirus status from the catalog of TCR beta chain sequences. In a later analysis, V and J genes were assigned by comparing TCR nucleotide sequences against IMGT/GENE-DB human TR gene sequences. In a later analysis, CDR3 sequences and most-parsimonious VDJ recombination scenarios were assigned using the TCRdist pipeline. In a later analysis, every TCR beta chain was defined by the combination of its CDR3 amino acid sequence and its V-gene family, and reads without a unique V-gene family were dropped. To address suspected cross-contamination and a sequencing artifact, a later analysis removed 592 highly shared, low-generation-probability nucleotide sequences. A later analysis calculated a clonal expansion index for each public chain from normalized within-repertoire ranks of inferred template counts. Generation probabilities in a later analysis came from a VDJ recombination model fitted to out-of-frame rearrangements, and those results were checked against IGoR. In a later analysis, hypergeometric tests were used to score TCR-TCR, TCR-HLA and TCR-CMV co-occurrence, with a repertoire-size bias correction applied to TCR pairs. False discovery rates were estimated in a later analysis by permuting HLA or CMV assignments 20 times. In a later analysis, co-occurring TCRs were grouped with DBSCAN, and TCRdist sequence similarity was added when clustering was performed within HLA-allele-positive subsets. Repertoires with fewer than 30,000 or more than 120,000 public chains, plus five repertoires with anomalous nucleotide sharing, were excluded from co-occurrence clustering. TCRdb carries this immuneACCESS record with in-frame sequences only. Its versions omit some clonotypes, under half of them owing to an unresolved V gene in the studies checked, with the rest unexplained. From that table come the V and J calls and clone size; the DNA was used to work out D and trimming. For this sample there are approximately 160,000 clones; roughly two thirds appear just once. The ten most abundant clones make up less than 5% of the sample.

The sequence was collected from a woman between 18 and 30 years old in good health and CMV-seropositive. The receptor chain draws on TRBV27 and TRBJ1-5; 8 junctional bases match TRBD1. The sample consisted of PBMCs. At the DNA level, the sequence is TGTGCCAGCAGTTTCTTAACCGGACAGGGCCGGGGTCAGCCCCAGCATTTT. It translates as CASSFLTGQGRGQPQHF.